The 15 T cell receptor beta chains below all came from one sample that was sequenced in a study of blood T cell repertoires in COVID-19. This table comes from immunoSEQ multiplex PCR, and its TCRdb copy is limited to in-frame clones, with some not included. In the table there are approximately 170,000 clones, 89% of which are singletons. The sample taken for sequencing was PBMCs or T cells enriched from blood (not recorded which). The receptor source for this set is a woman under 30 who had recovered from COVID-19.

The V and J genes are TRBV27 and TRBJ2-1; 11 nucleotides align to TRBD2. Trimming cost V 1 base and J 4 bases; bases outside gene matches: 9. CDR3 length: 18 amino acids. CDR1 and CDR2 (germline): MNHEY, SMNVEV (reference sequence). CDR3 nucleotides: TGTGCCAGCAGTTTATTCGCTAGCGGGAGGCCCAGGTACAATGAGCAGTTCTTC. Protein: CASSLFASGRPRYNEQFF.

CDR3: CASSLPRLAAYNEQFF. The CDR3 DNA is TGTGCCAGCAGCTTACCGAGACTAGCGGCTTACAATGAGCAGTTCTTC. This rearrangement joins TRBV5-6 to TRBJ2-1; 9 nucleotides line up with TRBD2. With V trimmed by 2 bases and J by 4 bases, 7 bases remained unmatched. Germline V gene data show CDR1 as SGHDT and CDR2 as YYEEEE. CDR3 length equals 16 residues.

The chain combines TRBV2 with TRBJ2-1; 14 bases are shared with TRBD2. The ends lost 7 bases at V and 6 bases at J; junction bases unmatched: 2. The CDR3 totals 14 residues. Germline lookup yields CDR1 SNHLY and CDR2 FYNNEI. The CDR3 protein is CASKGTSGSNEQFF. CDR3 coding DNA: TGTGCCAGCAAGGGGACTAGCGGGAGCAATGAGCAGTTCTTC.

This chain uses TRBV19 with TRBJ1-4, with a weak D call TRBD1 (6 bases). The CDR3 extends over 18 amino acids. Germline V gene lookup returns CDR1 LNHDA and CDR2 SQIVND (reference sequence). Trimming cost V 6 bases and J 0 bases, with 20 bases left between them. In DNA, the CDR3 is TGTGCCAGTAGCCCGTTGACTCAGGGGCAATCAACTAATGAAAAACTGTTTTTT. Amino acids: CASSPLTQGQSTNEKLFF.

J is TRBJ2-7 and V is TRBV5-1, with 7 bases fitting TRBD2. Germline loops: CDR1 SGHRS, CDR2 YFSETQ. The CDR3 is 15 residues long. Unmatched junction bases numbered 8, after V lost 0 bases and J lost 5 bases. The CDR3 loop is CASSLGGGRSHEQYF. CDR3 in DNA: TGCGCCAGCAGCTTGGGAGGCGGGAGATCCCACGAGCAGTACTTC.

The chain couples TRBV7-2 to TRBJ2-1, with 7 bases fitting TRBD1. This CDR3 contains 14 residues. The trim removed 1 base at V and 12 bases at J, leaving 9 bases unmatched. In germline, CDR1 is SGHTA, CDR2 FQGNSA. CDR3 sequence reads: CASSLEGQSRWQFF. The CDR3 nucleotides are TGTGCCAGCAGCTTAGAGGGACAGTCGAGGTGGCAGTTCTTC.

V usage is TRBV29-1 and J usage is TRBJ1-1; 8 bases align to TRBD1. Germline V CDR1 and CDR2: SQVTM, ANQGSEA. The CDR3 totals 14 residues. V shed 3 bases, J shed 1 base, and the junction held 4 bases outside the gene matches. This CDR3 reads CSVENQGANTEAFF. For the CDR3, the DNA is TGCAGCGTTGAGAACCAGGGGGCGAACACTGAAGCTTTCTTT.

The V call is TRBV7-8, the J call TRBJ2-5; D not certain. There are 14 residues in the CDR3. Germline loops: CDR1 SGHVS, CDR2 FQNEAQ. Trimming removed 1 base at V and 2 bases at J, with 8 bases between. The CDR3 nucleotides are TGTGCCAGCAGCTTAGGAGTTGTACAAGAGACCCAGTACTTC. Translated: CASSLGVVQETQYF.

The chain uses TRBV5-1 and TRBJ1-2; 9 nucleotides match TRBD1. The CDR3 contains 16 residues. V gave up 2 bases and J gave up 6 bases; unmatched junction bases: 11. Germline V gene data show CDR1 as SGHRS and CDR2 as YFSETQ. Here the CDR3 DNA reads TGCGCCAGCAGCTTCGGGGACAGGGCTCTTTTGGATGGCTACACCTTC. Protein: CASSFGDRALLDGYTF. Full variable domain (remainder filled in from reference TRBV5-1 and TRBJ1-2): KAGVTQTPRYLIKTRGQQVTLSCSPISGHRSVSWYQQTPGQGLQFLFEYFSETQRNKGNFPGRFSGRQFSNSRSEMNVSTLELGDSALYLCASSFGDRALLDGYTFGSGTRLTVV.

This chain connects TRBV18 to TRBJ2-1; 12 positions agree with TRBD2. Germline CDR1 reads KGHSH; CDR2 reads LQKENI. The CDR3 consists of 16 residues. V gave up 2 bases and J gave up 6 bases; unmatched junction bases: 5. The CDR3 loop is CASSPGTSGRTNEQFF. The CDR3 DNA reads TGTGCCAGCTCACCAGGAACTAGCGGGAGGACCAATGAGCAGTTCTTC.

The V and J genes are TRBV4-1 and TRBJ2-2; D is undetermined. Trimming removed 4 bases from V and 4 bases from J, with 7 bases in between. CDR3 length: 13 residues. Germline V gene lookup returns CDR1 MGHRA and CDR2 YSYEKL. Here the CDR3 reads CASSPRVTGELFF. Here the CDR3 DNA reads TGCGCCAGCAGCCCTAGAGTCACCGGGGAGCTGTTTTTT.

The V gene is TRBV5-4, the J gene TRBJ2-1, with 7 bases matching TRBD1. J was trimmed by 8 bases and V by 0 bases; bases with no gene match: 5. Per germline, CDR1 SGHNT and CDR2 YYREEE (reference sequence). The CDR3 contains 14 residues. The CDR3 DNA reads as TGTGCCAGCAGCTTGGAGCGGCAGGGGGATGAGCAGTTCTTC. Translating gives CASSLERQGDEQFF.

The genes are TRBV30 and TRBJ2-7; 7 bases are a match to TRBD2. Germline CDR1 GTSNPN, CDR2 SVGIG (reference sequence). The length of the CDR3 is 13 residues. The V and J ends lost 3 bases and 3 bases, in that order; junction bases with no gene match: 5. The CDR3 sequence is CAWSLGGGYEQYF. The CDR3 DNA sequence: TGTGCCTGGAGCCTGGGGGGGGGCTACGAGCAGTACTTC.

The gene calls are TRBV7-9 and TRBJ2-1; the D gene is possibly TRBD2 (6 bases). Germline CDR1 SEHNR, CDR2 FQNEAQ (reference sequence). The CDR3 covers 14 residues. Between the trimmed V and J ends, which lost 7 bases and 8 bases, there was a span of 18 bases. The CDR3, as DNA: TGTGCCAGCACCAAGTCACTAGCTTCTTATGAGCAGTTCTTC. It specifies CASTKSLASYEQFF. Drawing the rest from reference TRBV7-9 and TRBJ2-1, the complete variable domain is DTGVSQNPRHKITKRGQNVTFRCDPISEHNRLYWYRQTLGQGPEFLTYFQNEAQLEKSRLLSDRFSAERPKGSFSTLEIQRTEQGDSAMYLCASTKSLASYEQFFGPGTRLTVL.

This clone showed up just a few times. The chain links TRBV2 to TRBJ1-3; D possibly corresponds to TRBD1 (5 bases). CDR3 length: 13 amino acids. V lost 11 bases to trimming and J lost 3 bases, with 14 bases between them. Per the germline V gene, CDR1 is SNHLY and CDR2 is FYNNEI. CDR3 DNA sequence: TGTGCCGTCGACAAGCAGGGTGGAAACACCATATATTTT. This encodes CAVDKQGGNTIYF.